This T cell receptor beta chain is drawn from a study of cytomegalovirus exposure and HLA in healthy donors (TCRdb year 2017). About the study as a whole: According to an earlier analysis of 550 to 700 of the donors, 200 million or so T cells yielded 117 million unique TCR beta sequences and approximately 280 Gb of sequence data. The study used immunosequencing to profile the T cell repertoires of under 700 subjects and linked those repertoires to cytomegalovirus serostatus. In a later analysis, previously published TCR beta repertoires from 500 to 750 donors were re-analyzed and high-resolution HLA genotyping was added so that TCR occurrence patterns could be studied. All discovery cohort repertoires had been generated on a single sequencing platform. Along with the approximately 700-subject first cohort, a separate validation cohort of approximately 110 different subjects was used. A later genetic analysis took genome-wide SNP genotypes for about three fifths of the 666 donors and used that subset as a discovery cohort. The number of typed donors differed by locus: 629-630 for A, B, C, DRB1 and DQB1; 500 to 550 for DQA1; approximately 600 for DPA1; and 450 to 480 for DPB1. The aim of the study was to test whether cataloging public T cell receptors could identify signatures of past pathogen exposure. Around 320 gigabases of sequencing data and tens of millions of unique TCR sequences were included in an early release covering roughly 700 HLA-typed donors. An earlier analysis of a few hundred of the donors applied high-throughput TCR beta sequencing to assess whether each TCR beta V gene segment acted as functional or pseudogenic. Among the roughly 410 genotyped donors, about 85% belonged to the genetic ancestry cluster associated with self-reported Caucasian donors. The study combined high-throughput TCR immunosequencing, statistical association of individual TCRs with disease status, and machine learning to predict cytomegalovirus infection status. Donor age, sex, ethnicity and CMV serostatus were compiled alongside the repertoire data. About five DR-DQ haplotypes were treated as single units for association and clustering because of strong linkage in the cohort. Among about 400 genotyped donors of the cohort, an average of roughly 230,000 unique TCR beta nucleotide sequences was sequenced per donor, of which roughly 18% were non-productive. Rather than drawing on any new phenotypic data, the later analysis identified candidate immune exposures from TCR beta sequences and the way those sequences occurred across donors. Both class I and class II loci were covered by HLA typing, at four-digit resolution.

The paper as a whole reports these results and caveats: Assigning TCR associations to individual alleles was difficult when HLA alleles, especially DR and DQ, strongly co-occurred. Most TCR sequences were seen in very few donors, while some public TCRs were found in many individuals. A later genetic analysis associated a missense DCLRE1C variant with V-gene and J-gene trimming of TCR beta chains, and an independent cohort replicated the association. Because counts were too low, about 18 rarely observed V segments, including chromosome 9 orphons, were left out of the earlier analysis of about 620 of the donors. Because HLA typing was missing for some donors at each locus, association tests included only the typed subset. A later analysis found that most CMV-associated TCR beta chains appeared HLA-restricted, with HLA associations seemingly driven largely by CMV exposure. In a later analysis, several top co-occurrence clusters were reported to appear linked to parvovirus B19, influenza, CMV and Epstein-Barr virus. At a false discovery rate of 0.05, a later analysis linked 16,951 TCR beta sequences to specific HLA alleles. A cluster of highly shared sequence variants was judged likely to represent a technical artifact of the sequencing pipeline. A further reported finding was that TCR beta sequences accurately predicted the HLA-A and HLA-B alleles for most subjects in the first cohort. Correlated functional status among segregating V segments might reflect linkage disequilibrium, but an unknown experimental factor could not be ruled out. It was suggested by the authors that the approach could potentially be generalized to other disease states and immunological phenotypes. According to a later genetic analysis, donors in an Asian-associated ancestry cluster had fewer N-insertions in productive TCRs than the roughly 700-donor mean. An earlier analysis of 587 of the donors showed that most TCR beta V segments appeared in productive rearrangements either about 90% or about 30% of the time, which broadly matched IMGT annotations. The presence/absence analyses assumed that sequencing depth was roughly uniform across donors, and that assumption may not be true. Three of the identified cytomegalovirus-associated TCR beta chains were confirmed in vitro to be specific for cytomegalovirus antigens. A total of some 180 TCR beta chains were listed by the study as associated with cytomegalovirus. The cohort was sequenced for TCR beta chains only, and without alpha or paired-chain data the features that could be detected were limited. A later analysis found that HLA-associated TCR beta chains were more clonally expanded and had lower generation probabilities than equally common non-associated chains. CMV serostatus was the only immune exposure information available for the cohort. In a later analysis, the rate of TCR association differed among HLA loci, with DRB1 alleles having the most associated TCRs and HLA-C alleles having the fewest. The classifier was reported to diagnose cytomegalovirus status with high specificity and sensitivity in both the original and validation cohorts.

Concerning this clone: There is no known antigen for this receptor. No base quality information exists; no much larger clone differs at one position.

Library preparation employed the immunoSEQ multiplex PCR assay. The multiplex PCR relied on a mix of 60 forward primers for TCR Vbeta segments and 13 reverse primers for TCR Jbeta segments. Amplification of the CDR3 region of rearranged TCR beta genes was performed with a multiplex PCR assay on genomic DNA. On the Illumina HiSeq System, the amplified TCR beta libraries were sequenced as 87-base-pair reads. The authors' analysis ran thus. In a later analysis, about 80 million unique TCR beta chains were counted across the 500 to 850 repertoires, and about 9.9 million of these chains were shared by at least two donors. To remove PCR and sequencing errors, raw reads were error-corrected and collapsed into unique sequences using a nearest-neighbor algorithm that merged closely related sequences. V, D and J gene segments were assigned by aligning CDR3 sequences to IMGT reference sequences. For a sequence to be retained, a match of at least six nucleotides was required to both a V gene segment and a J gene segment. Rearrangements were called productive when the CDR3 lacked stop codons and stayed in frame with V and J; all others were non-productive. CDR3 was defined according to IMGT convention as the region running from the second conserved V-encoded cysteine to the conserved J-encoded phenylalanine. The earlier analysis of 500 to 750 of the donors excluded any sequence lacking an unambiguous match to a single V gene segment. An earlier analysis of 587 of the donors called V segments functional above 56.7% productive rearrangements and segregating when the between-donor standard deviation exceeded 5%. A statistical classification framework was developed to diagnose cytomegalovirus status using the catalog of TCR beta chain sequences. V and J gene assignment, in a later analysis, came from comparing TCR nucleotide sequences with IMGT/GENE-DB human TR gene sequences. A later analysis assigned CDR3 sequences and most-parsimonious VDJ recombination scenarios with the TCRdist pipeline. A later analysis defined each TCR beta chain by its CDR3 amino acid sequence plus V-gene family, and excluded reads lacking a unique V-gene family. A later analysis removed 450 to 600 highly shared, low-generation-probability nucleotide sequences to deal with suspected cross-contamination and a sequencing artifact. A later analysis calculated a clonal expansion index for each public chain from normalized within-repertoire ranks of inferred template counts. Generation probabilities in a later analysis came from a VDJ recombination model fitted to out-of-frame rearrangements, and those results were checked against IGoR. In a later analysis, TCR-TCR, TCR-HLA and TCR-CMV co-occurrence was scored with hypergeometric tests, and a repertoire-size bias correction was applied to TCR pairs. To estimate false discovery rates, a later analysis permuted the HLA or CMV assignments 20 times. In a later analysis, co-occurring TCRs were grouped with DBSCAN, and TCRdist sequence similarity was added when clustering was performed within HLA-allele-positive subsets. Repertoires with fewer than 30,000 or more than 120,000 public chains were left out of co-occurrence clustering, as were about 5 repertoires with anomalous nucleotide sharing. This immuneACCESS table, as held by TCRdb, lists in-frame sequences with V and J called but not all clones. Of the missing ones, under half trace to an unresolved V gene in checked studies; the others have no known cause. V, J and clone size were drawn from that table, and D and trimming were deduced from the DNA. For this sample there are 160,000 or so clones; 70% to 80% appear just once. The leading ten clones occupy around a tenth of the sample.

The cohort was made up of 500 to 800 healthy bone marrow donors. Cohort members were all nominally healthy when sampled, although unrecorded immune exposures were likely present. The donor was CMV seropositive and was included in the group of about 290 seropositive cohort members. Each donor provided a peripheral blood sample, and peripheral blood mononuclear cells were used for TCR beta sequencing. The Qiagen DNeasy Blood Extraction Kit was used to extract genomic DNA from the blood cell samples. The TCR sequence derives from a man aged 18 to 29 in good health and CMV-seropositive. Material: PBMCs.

The encoded CDR3 is CASSPIRGTGELFF. The bases are TGTGCCAGCTCACCGATTCGGGGGACCGGGGAGCTGTTTTTT. Recombination joined TRBV18 with TRBJ2-2; the D segment could be TRBD2, given 6 matching bases. Based on the germline V gene, the CDR1 and CDR2 sequences are KGHSH and LQKENI. The V and J ends are trimmed by 3 bases and 5 bases, leaving 10 bases between them. The CDR3 measures 14 amino acids from cysteine to phenylalanine. Just CDR3 DNA is preserved here, 42 bases in frame from base 1.